A selection of T cell receptor beta chains follows, all from one sample in a study of blood T cells in healthy people across ages. Using its own MiXCR run on the 5' RACE reads, TCRdb lists one record per CDR3 protein. The sample records 380,000 or so distinct CDR3 sequences, more than 45% being singletons. The sequenced material came from blood. These receptors were taken from a man in his sixties in good health. The CDR3 runs from the conserved cysteine through the conserved F or W. The D gene is left open where the match is weak. Clone size is given for some rows only: seen once, a few or many times, or a class if the clone is expanded.

cdr3_nt: TGCAGCGTTGAGGCGGTCAGGGGGACCACTGGAGCTTTCTTT; cdr3_aa: CSVEAVRGTTGAFF; j_call: TRBJ1-1; clone_size: NA; d_call: TRBD1; v_call: TRBV29-1
cdr3_nt: TGCAGTGCTACCCGTGAGGATGAGCAGTTCTTC; cdr3_aa: CSATREDEQFF; j_call: TRBJ2-1; clone_size: NA; d_call: NA; v_call: TRBV20-1
cdr3_nt: TGTGCCAGCAGCTATGACCAGGGTTGGCGCGACGAGCAGTACTTC; cdr3_aa: CASSYDQGWRDEQYF; j_call: TRBJ2-7; clone_size: few; d_call: NA; v_call: TRBV7-9
cdr3_nt: TGTGCCACCAGCAGCGGGGACGGCTACGAGCAGTACTTC; cdr3_aa: CATSSGDGYEQYF; j_call: TRBJ2-7; clone_size: NA; d_call: NA; v_call: TRBV15
cdr3_nt: TGTGCCAGTAATCTAGCGGGGGTTCCAGAGACCCAGTACTTC; cdr3_aa: CASNLAGVPETQYF; j_call: TRBJ2-5; clone_size: NA; d_call: TRBD2; v_call: TRBV19
cdr3_nt: TGCAGTGCTAGATCAACTGACAGGGGCCTCTCCTACGAGCAGTACTTC; cdr3_aa: CSARSTDRGLSYEQYF; j_call: TRBJ2-7; clone_size: NA; d_call: TRBD1; v_call: TRBV20-1
cdr3_nt: TGTGCCAGCAGCCCGATCGGGGGAGGCCAGCCCCAGCATTTT; cdr3_aa: CASSPIGGGQPQHF; j_call: TRBJ1-5; clone_size: NA; d_call: NA; v_call: TRBV7-9
cdr3_nt: TGTGCCAGCAGCCAAGATTATGACAGTTTGGCTGATACGCAGTATTTT; cdr3_aa: CASSQDYDSLADTQYF; j_call: TRBJ2-3; clone_size: NA; d_call: NA; v_call: TRBV4-2
cdr3_nt: TGTGCCAGCAGTTTAGAAGGCGGAGTTTCCGAGCAGTACTTC; cdr3_aa: CASSLEGGVSEQYF; j_call: TRBJ2-7; clone_size: NA; d_call: NA; v_call: TRBV12-3/TRBV12-4
cdr3_nt: TGTGCCAGCAGTTTTGCCCGTTACACAGATACGCAGTATTTT; cdr3_aa: CASSFARYTDTQYF; j_call: TRBJ2-3; clone_size: NA; d_call: NA; v_call: TRBV27
cdr3_nt: TGTGCCAGCAGCGACTCTAGCGGGGCTTCCTACAATGAGCAGTTCTTC; cdr3_aa: CASSDSSGASYNEQFF; j_call: TRBJ2-1; clone_size: NA; d_call: TRBD2; v_call: TRBV6-6
cdr3_nt: TGTGCCAGCAGCTCCCAAGCGGGAGCTGCCTACGAGCAGTACTTC; cdr3_aa: CASSSQAGAAYEQYF; j_call: TRBJ2-7; clone_size: few; d_call: TRBD2; v_call: TRBV7-3
cdr3_nt: TGCAGCGTTGAATCAACCGAGAGGAGGGCCACAGATACGCAGTATTTT; cdr3_aa: CSVESTERRATDTQYF; j_call: TRBJ2-3; clone_size: NA; d_call: NA; v_call: TRBV29-1